The 21 T cell receptor beta chains below were found in one sample sequenced in a study of blood T cell repertoires in COVID-19. Sequencing was performed with immunoSEQ multiplex PCR; in TCRdb, only in-frame clones are kept and a portion is missing. The sample has about 200,000 clones; around 89% are singletons. The sequencing sample was made of PBMCs or T cells enriched from blood (not recorded which). The receptors stem from a man aged 25-45 years who had recovered from COVID-19.

V usage is TRBV27 and J usage is TRBJ1-2, with 7 bases that match TRBD1. The V gene's germline CDR1 is MNHEY and CDR2 SMNVEV (reference sequence). The CDR3 spans 15 residues. J lost 6 bases, V lost 2 bases, and 9 bases had no gene match. DNA of the CDR3: TGTGCCAGCAGTTTAGGGGTAGGACAGGACCATGGCTACACCTTC. This translates into CASSLGVGQDHGYTF.

The rearrangement links TRBV6-2 or TRBV6-3 to TRBJ1-2; 7 nucleotides align to TRBD1. Germline V CDR1 and CDR2: MNHEY, SVGEGT. The CDR3 covers 14 residues. Trimming took 0 bases from V and 2 from J; bases not matched to a gene: 0. The CDR3 region has the DNA TGTGCCAGCAGTTACTCGGGACAGAACTATGGCTACACCTTC. The encoded protein is CASSYSGQNYGYTF.

The chain couples TRBV19 to TRBJ2-7, with 10 bases lining up with TRBD2. Germline-derived CDR1 and CDR2 are LNHDA and SQIVND (reference sequence). The CDR3 loop spans 15 amino acids. V gave up 3 bases and J gave up 5 bases; unmatched junction bases: 7. The CDR3 nucleotides read TGTGCCAGTAGTATTGGGCTAGCGGGAGTAAACGAGCAGTACTTC. Its translation: CASSIGLAGVNEQYF.

The chain has TRBV13 and TRBJ1-2, with 8 bases matching TRBD1. V lost 7 bases to trimming and J lost 6 bases; unmatched junction nucleotides: 13. From germline, CDR1 is PRHDT and CDR2 FYEKMQ (reference sequence). The CDR3 has 15 residues. The CDR3 nucleotides are TGTGCCAGCACCCTACAATCAGGGGGCAAGGATGGCTACACCTTC. Its protein product is CASTLQSGGKDGYTF.

This chain connects TRBV10-1 to TRBJ1-4; D remains ambiguous. V was pared by 3 bases and J by 7 bases, with 18 bases between. Germline V gene lookup returns CDR1 WNHNN and CDR2 SYGVQD (reference sequence). CDR3 length: 16 residues. In nucleotides, the CDR3 is TGCGCCAGCAGTGAACCATTACGCAGGCATTGTGAAAAACTGTTTTTT. This encodes CASSEPLRRHCEKLFF.

This chain uses TRBV29-1 with TRBJ2-2; D not certain. The germline V and J ends were trimmed by 4 bases and 1 base, with 10 bases remaining between them. This CDR3 region has 14 residues. In germline, CDR1 is SQVTM, CDR2 ANQGSEA. Here the CDR3 reads CSVGVRRNTGELFF. As DNA, the CDR3 is TGCAGCGTTGGTGTCAGAAGGAACACCGGGGAGCTGTTTTTT.

The chain recombines TRBV18 with TRBJ1-4, with 7 bases aligning to TRBD1. This CDR3 is built from 12 residues. Germline CDR1 is KGHSH and CDR2 is LQKENI. V dropped 2 bases and J dropped 11; count of bases not matched to a gene: 2. CDR3 region: CASSPTGQKLFF. The DNA for the CDR3 is TGTGCCAGCTCACCAACGGGACAGAAACTGTTTTTT.

The chain employs TRBV5-1 and TRBJ1-6; 7 positions match TRBD1. Germline CDR1 SGHRS, CDR2 YFSETQ. With V trimmed by 1 base and J by 9 bases, 22 bases remained unmatched. This CDR3 region has 20 residues. CDR3 nucleotide sequence: TGCGCCAGCAGCTTGTATCCGACAGGGCGTGGCAGTGTGTGGGCTTCACCCCTCCACTTT. Translation: CASSLYPTGRGSVWASPLHF.

This clone has just one count. The chain couples TRBV7-2 to TRBJ2-1; perhaps TRBD1 as D (5 bases). From germline, CDR1 is SGHTA and CDR2 FQGNSA. This CDR3 is built from 16 residues. Trimming stripped 6 bases from V and 9 bases from J, with 24 bases between. The CDR3 DNA is TGTGCCAGCAGGCTCCCGGGCGCTGGGGCGTTCGTTGAGCAGTTCTTC. Protein product: CASRLPGAGAFVEQFF.

This sequence joins TRBV2 and TRBJ2-1; 9 bases match TRBD1. CDR1 is SNHLY, CDR2 FYNNEI, per germline. V was pared by 4 bases and J by 6 bases, with 7 bases of the junction left unmatched. The CDR3 has 15 residues. The CDR3: CASSGNRDRANEQFF. Written as DNA, the CDR3 is TGTGCCAGCAGTGGAAACCGGGACAGGGCCAATGAGCAGTTCTTC.

This clone was recorded a few times. The chain combines TRBV5-6 with TRBJ1-6; 11 bases are a match to TRBD1. This CDR3 has 14 amino acids. Trimming took 5 bases from V and 12 from J; bases not matched to a gene: 7. Germline CDR1 is SGHDT and CDR2 is YYEEEE. The CDR3 coding sequence is TGTGCCAGCAGTTCCGGGACAGGGGGGAGACCCCTCCACTTT. As protein: CASSSGTGGRPLHF.

This chain uses TRBV4-3 with TRBJ2-1; 13 bases map to TRBD2. J lost 7 bases, V lost 1 base, and 1 base had no gene match. The CDR3 loop spans 15 amino acids. Germline CDR1 is LGHNA and CDR2 is YSLEER. The CDR3 nucleotides are TGCGCCAGCAGCCAAGTGGGACTAGCGGGAAATGAGCAGTTCTTC. It codes for CASSQVGLAGNEQFF.

This clone was found once. The chain couples TRBV9 to TRBJ1-3; D not certain. V was cut by 0 bases and J by 0 bases, with 7 bases left in between. CDR1 and CDR2 (germline): SGDLS, YYNGEE. This CDR3 comprises 15 residues. CDR3 region: CASSVGTASGNTIYF. In DNA, the CDR3 is TGTGCCAGCAGCGTAGGAACAGCCTCTGGAAACACCATATATTTT.

This chain connects TRBV3-1 (or the pseudogene TRBV3-2) to TRBJ2-1, with D possibly being TRBD1 (6 bases). V was pared by 0 bases and J by 8 bases, with 14 bases between. Germline values: CDR1 LGHDT, CDR2 YNNKEL (reference sequence). The CDR3 totals 15 residues. CDR3 loop: CASSQDGTPWYEQFF. For the CDR3, the DNA is TGTGCCAGCAGCCAAGATGGGACACCATGGTATGAGCAGTTCTTC.

This clone was seen once. The V gene is TRBV9, the J gene TRBJ1-1, with 7 bases fitting TRBD1. The V segment lost 3 bases and the J segment 0 bases; nucleotides outside the gene matches: 2. Germline V gene lookup returns CDR1 SGDLS and CDR2 YYNGEE. The CDR3 covers 14 residues. In DNA form, the CDR3 reads TGTGCCAGCAGCGCGGGACAGATGAACACTGAAGCTTTCTTT. Translating gives CASSAGQMNTEAFF.

J is TRBJ2-5 and V is TRBV12-5, with a weak D call TRBD2 (5 bases). Germline CDR1 LGHNT, CDR2 FRNRAP. CDR3 length: 17 residues. V lost 1 base and J lost 4, with 19 bases in between. The chain's CDR3 is CASGLARTLASVETQYF. In DNA form, the CDR3 reads TGTGCTAGTGGTTTGGCCCGGACTTTAGCCTCGGTAGAGACCCAGTACTTC. The complete variable domain, with remaining parts taken from reference TRBV12-5 and TRBJ2-5, reads DARVTQTPRHKVTEMGQEVTMRCQPILGHNTVFWYRQTMMQGLELLAYFRNRAPLDDSGMPKDRFSAEMPDATLATLKIQPSEPRDSAVYFCASGLARTLASVETQYFGPGTRLLVL.

Points on this clone: This sample also contains other DNA sequences that code for the same CDR3. J is TRBJ1-4 and V is TRBV28; TRBD1 matches 8 bases. The germline CDR1 and CDR2 sequences are MDHEN and SYDVKM. The CDR3 covers 14 residues. Trimming took 4 bases from V and 7 from J; bases not matched to a gene: 5. CDR3 sequence reads: CASSSTGVGEKLFF. For the CDR3, the DNA is TGTGCCAGCAGTTCGACAGGGGTTGGTGAAAAACTGTTTTTT.

This clone was recorded only once. V is TRBV14 and J is TRBJ2-1; 7 positions match TRBD2. Germline CDR1 and CDR2: SGHDN and FVKESK. CDR3 length: 15 residues. J gave up 7 bases and V 3 bases, and 9 bases lay outside the gene matches. The CDR3 is CASSQGGSFGNEQFF. CDR3 nucleotide sequence: TGTGCCAGCAGCCAGGGCGGGAGTTTTGGGAATGAGCAGTTCTTC.

This clone has just a few counts. V is TRBV6-2 or TRBV6-3 and J is TRBJ1-5; 8 bases are a match to TRBD1. V gave up 2 bases and J gave up 6 bases; unmatched junction bases: 15. CDR1 and CDR2 (germline): MNHEY, SVGEGT. This CDR3 spans 18 amino acids. The CDR3 protein is CASSYARQGRKIGQPQHF. In DNA, the CDR3 is TGTGCCAGCAGTTACGCCCGACAGGGGAGGAAGATAGGTCAGCCCCAGCATTTT.

This clone was counted a few times. The chain links TRBV30 to TRBJ1-1; weak D call: TRBD1 (6 bases). The CDR3 extends over 14 amino acids. V lost 3 bases to trimming and J lost 6 bases, with 17 bases between them. Germline CDR1 and CDR2: GTSNPN and SVGIG (reference sequence). The CDR3 here is CAWRDSPAGAEAFF. Here the CDR3 DNA reads TGTGCCTGGAGGGACAGCCCTGCAGGGGCTGAAGCTTTCTTT. The whole variable domain, remainder taken from reference TRBV30 and TRBJ1-1, is SQTIHQWPATLVQPVGSPLSLECTVEGTSNPNLYWYRQAAGRGLQLLFYSVGIGQISSEVPQNLSASRPQDRQFILSSKKLLLSDSGFYLCAWRDSPAGAEAFFGQGTRLTVV.

The J gene is TRBJ1-4, the V gene TRBV27; tentatively, D is TRBD1 (5 bases). Trimming removed 7 bases at V and 0 bases at J, with 6 bases between. In germline, CDR1 is MNHEY, CDR2 SMNVEV (reference sequence). The CDR3 extends over 13 amino acids. CDR3: CASKTATNEKLFF. The CDR3 nucleotides read TGTGCCAGCAAGACAGCAACTAATGAAAAACTGTTTTTT.